These T cell receptor beta chains were read from a single sample in a study of T cell responses to AZD1222 COVID-19 vaccine. Using immunoSEQ multiplex PCR, the repertoire was profiled, and TCRdb retains in-frame clones only, with some absent. The sample has roughly 130,000 clones; about 91% are singletons. This sample comprised peripheral blood, obtained on day 0 of AZD1222 vaccination. These TCRs come from an adult in good health. Each CDR3 is given with its conserved first and last residue. D genes are given only for firm matches. Size tells how often a clone was seen (once, few, many) or the class of an expanded clone, and some rows leave it out.

abundance	d_gene	j_gene	v_gene	CDR3nt	CDR3aa
NA	NA	TRBJ2-7	TRBV7-2	TGTGCCAGCAGCCCCCTCGGACAGTTAGGGATCTACGAGCAGTACTTC	CASSPLGQLGIYEQYF
NA	NA	TRBJ2-2	TRBV6-2/TRBV6-3	TGTGCCAGCAGTAAAAACAGGGACACCGGGGAGCTGTTTTTT	CASSKNRDTGELFF
NA	TRBD1	TRBJ1-5	TRBV5-5	TGTGCCAGCAGCTTGTACGCAGGGGGAAATCAGCCCCAGCATTTT	CASSLYAGGNQPQHF
once	NA	TRBJ1-2	TRBV30	TGTGCCTGGAGGGTCGATTCAGGCTACACCTTC	CAWRVDSGYTF
NA	NA	TRBJ2-6	TRBV3-1/TRBV3-2	TGTGCCAGCAGCGTGGGGGGTATAGGTCACTCTGGGGCCAACGTCCTGACTTTC	CASSVGGIGHSGANVLTF
NA	TRBD2	TRBJ2-1	TRBV3-1/TRBV3-2	TGTGCCAGCAGCCAAATCGCGGGAGGGCCCTATGAGCAGTTCTTC	CASSQIAGGPYEQFF
NA	TRBD1	TRBJ2-2	TRBV5-1	TGCGCCAGCAGCCAGGGACAGTCGGTCGTCACCGGGGAGCTGTTTTTT	CASSQGQSVVTGELFF
NA	TRBD2	TRBJ2-1	TRBV5-1	TGCGCCAGCAGCTTCTTAAGAGCGGGAGCCCTTCCGAATGAGCAGTTCTTC	CASSFLRAGALPNEQFF
NA	NA	TRBJ1-5	TRBV4-2	TGTGCCAGCAGCCAAGAGGCAGGTTCCGGTCAGCCCCAGCATTTT	CASSQEAGSGQPQHF
NA	TRBD1	TRBJ1-1	TRBV7-9	TGTGCCAGCAGCCATAACGGACAGGGTCCTGAAGCTTTCTTT	CASSHNGQGPEAFF
NA	NA	TRBJ1-5	TRBV5-6	TGTGCCAGCAGCTTGGCCGGGAGCAATCAGCCCCAGCATTTT	CASSLAGSNQPQHF
once	NA	TRBJ2-5	TRBV3-1/TRBV3-2	TGTGCCAGCAGCCAAGAGACCCAGTACTTC	CASSQETQYF
NA	NA	TRBJ1-3	TRBV6-1	TGTGCCAGCAGTGAAACGACAGCTTCTGGAAACACCATATATTTT	CASSETTASGNTIYF
NA	NA	TRBJ2-2	TRBV6-5	TGTGCCAGCATTCGAGATGGGACCAAAACCGGGGAGCTGTTTTTT	CASIRDGTKTGELFF
once	TRBD1	TRBJ1-5	TRBV4-1	TGCGCCAGCAGCCAAGCGGAGACAGGGTTCGGTCAGCCCCAGCATTTT	CASSQAETGFGQPQHF
NA	NA	TRBJ2-5	TRBV6-4	TGTGCCAGCACCCCCGGGATGACTCCGCAAGAGACCCAGTACTTC	CASTPGMTPQETQYF
NA	NA	TRBJ1-5	TRBV2	TGTGCCAGCAGTGGGACAAACAGGGATCAGCCCCAGCATTTT	CASSGTNRDQPQHF
once	TRBD2	TRBJ2-1	TRBV27	TGTGCCAGCAGTTTAACTCTCCTGGCGGGAGTCCTGAATGAGCAGTTCTTC	CASSLTLLAGVLNEQFF
NA	NA	TRBJ1-6	TRBV15	TGTGCCACCAGCAGTCTGGTTACAGGGCATAATTCACCCCTCCACTTT	CATSSLVTGHNSPLHF
NA	NA	TRBJ1-4	TRBV5-1	TGCGCCAGCAGCTTGGAACCACTAATCCGGGACACCGAAAAACTGTTTTTT	CASSLEPLIRDTEKLFF
NA	NA	TRBJ2-7	TRBV5-1	TGCGCCAGCAGCTTGGCCAACGCGGGGCCGCGGGAGCAGTACTTC	CASSLANAGPREQYF
once	NA	TRBJ1-3	TRBV6-5	TGTGCCAGCAGTTTGGGGGCATACGGAAACACCATATATTTT	CASSLGAYGNTIYF
NA	NA	TRBJ1-5	TRBV6-6	TGTGCCAGCAGCCCCAGGACGGACCCTGAGCCCCAGCATTTT	CASSPRTDPEPQHF
NA	NA	TRBJ2-7	TRBV30	TGTGCCTGGACTCGCAGCTCCTACGAGCAGTACTTC	CAWTRSSYEQYF